These 29 T cell receptor beta chains share one sample of origin, sequenced in a study of blood T cells in healthy people across ages. A second PCR of 7 to 11 cycles used a sample-barcoded 5' primer and a J-beta primer mix. From the 5' RACE reads, TCRdb called clonotypes with MiXCR, one entry per CDR3 protein. The data show around 990,000 distinct CDR3 sequences, roughly two fifths seen once. Sequencing used blood. These receptors came from a man between 18 and 29 years old in good health.

J is TRBJ1-5 and V is TRBV6-6; D not certain. V was trimmed by 3 bases and J by 3 bases, leaving 12 bases between them. The germline V gene has CDR1 MNHNY and CDR2 SVGAGI (reference sequence). The CDR3 runs 15 residues. The CDR3, as DNA: TGTGCCAGCAGTTATTACGACGGAGCCAATCAGCCCCAGCATTTT. The encoded protein is CASSYYDGANQPQHF.

The sample holds a few counts of this clonotype. This chain's CDR3 is CSAREGSDYNEQFF. For the CDR3, the DNA is TGCAGTGCTAGGGAGGGTAGTGACTACAATGAGCAGTTCTTC. This chain joins TRBV20-1 and TRBJ2-1, with D possibly matching TRBD2 (6 bases). Germline assignment: CDR1 DFQATT and CDR2 SNEGSKA (reference sequence). This CDR3 has 14 residues. Trimming cost V 3 bases and J 3 bases, with 12 bases left between them.

The J gene is TRBJ1-1, the V gene TRBV6-6, with a possible D match to TRBD1 (6 bases). CDR1 is MNHNY, CDR2 SVGAGI, per germline (reference sequence). Trimming stripped 5 bases from V and 6 bases from J, with 22 bases between. The CDR3 consists of 16 residues. The chain's CDR3 is CASSPPGWGGFAEAFF. CDR3 nucleotides: TGTGCCAGCAGTCCGCCGGGGTGGGGGGGCTTCGCTGAAGCTTTCTTT.

This clonotype occurred a few times. The CDR3 protein is CASSPRAGGNYGYTF. In DNA, the CDR3 is TGTGCCAGCAGTCCCCGGGCCGGCGGGAACTATGGCTACACCTTC. This chain uses TRBV12-3 or TRBV12-4 with TRBJ1-2; no clear D gene. This CDR3 has 15 amino acids. V dropped 5 bases and J dropped 2 bases, with 15 bases sitting between them.

This clonotype appeared a few times. The rearrangement links TRBV25-1 to TRBJ1-5; 10 bases align to TRBD1. Germline V gene sequence: CDR1 MGHDK, CDR2 SYGVNS. This CDR3 spans 15 amino acids. V shed 2 bases, J shed 5 bases, and the junction held 3 bases outside the gene matches. The CDR3 loop reads CASSEGTGVDQPQHF. Here the CDR3 DNA reads TGTGCCAGCAGTGAAGGGACAGGGGTGGATCAGCCCCAGCATTTT.

The V and J genes are TRBV4-2 and TRBJ2-3; a possible D gene is TRBD2 (7 bases). With 1 base removed from V and 8 bases from J, the gap between germline ends came to 19 bases. In germline, CDR1 is LGHNA, CDR2 YNFKEQ. The CDR3 runs to 16 residues. CDR3 sequence (DNA): TGTGCCAGCAGCCAAGGGGAGGGGGGCCCACCACGTACGCAGTATTTT. Translated: CASSQGEGGPPRTQYF.

The sample holds a few counts of this clonotype. V and J are TRBV6-2 or TRBV6-3 and TRBJ2-7; D remains ambiguous. The V gene's germline CDR1 is MNHEY and CDR2 SVGEGT. The V end lost 0 bases, the J end lost 7 bases, and 10 bases lay between the germline ends. This CDR3 has 13 amino acids. CDR3 amino acids: CASSYSPTAEQYF. CDR3 coding DNA: TGTGCCAGCAGTTACTCTCCGACCGCTGAGCAGTACTTC.

This chain uses TRBV25-1 with TRBJ1-1; the D is unclear. The germline V and J ends were trimmed by 2 bases and 3 bases, with 13 bases remaining between them. The CDR3 sequence is 15 residues long. Germline V CDR1 and CDR2: MGHDK, SYGVNS. CDR3 coding DNA: TGTGCCAGCAGTGAAGCGGCAGTTGACTACACTGAAGCTTTCTTT. The encoded protein is CASSEAAVDYTEAFF.

With regard to this clonotype: The germline gene is not matched at one end of the junction; a read error may be the cause. The chain carries TRBV27 and TRBJ1-2; D may be TRBD1 (5 bases). CDR3 length: 14 amino acids. Per the germline V gene, CDR1 is MNHEY and CDR2 is SMNVEV (reference sequence). The CDR3 region is CASRVGGVNDGYTF. DNA of the CDR3: TGTGCCAGCAGGGTTGGGGGGGTTAACGATGGCTACACCTTC.

For this clonotype: At one of its ends the junction is not consistent with the germline gene, which may arise from a read error. The gene calls are TRBV6-1 and TRBJ1-2; D remains ambiguous. Germline V gene lookup returns CDR1 MNHNS and CDR2 SASEGT. The CDR3 sequence is 14 residues long. The CDR3 DNA reads as TGTGCTAGCATCCGAGGAGACACAAACTATGGCTACACCTTC. This translates into CASIRGDTNYGYTF.

The chain uses TRBV6-5 and TRBJ2-3, with 7 bases that match TRBD1. Germline CDR1 and CDR2: MNHEY and SVGAGI. The ends lost 6 bases at V and 1 base at J; junction bases unmatched: 7. The CDR3 contains 15 residues. The CDR3 is CASSPTGIGTDTQYF. The CDR3 bases are TGTGCCAGCAGCCCGACAGGGATAGGCACAGATACGCAGTATTTT.

This clonotype was seen more than once but under ten times. The genes are TRBV30 and TRBJ1-1; D call uncertain. The CDR3 spans 16 residues. CDR1 and CDR2 (germline): GTSNPN, SVGIG (reference sequence). V lost 2 bases and J 5 bases, leaving 21 bases between the germline ends. The CDR3 sequence is CAWSPTDRLASTEAFF. As DNA, the CDR3 is TGTGCCTGGAGTCCTACGGACCGCCTTGCCTCTACTGAAGCTTTCTTT.

Comments on this clonotype: A read error may explain this, as a much larger clone is one base away. The chain is built from TRBV4-2 and TRBJ2-7; D unresolved. Germline assignment: CDR1 LGHNA and CDR2 YNFKEQ. This CDR3 has 15 residues. CDR3 nucleotides: TGTGTCAGCAGCCAAGATCGAGAGGTTGACTACGAGCAGTACTTC. Its protein is CVSSQDREVDYEQYF.

The chain employs TRBV6-5 and TRBJ2-7; no firm D call. V lost 9 bases and J lost 5, with 11 bases in between. The CDR3 runs to 11 residues. CDR1 is MNHEY, CDR2 SVGAGI, per germline. CDR3 residues: CASNSPDEQYF. DNA for the CDR3: TGTGCCAGTAACTCACCGGACGAGCAGTACTTC.

The chain links TRBV16 to TRBJ1-1; possible D gene TRBD1, 5 bases. V shed 0 bases and J shed 0 bases, with 5 bases lying between them. Germline V CDR1 and CDR2: KGHSY, FQNENV. The CDR3 is 14 amino acids. The CDR3 here is CASSQSGVNTEAFF. CDR3 DNA: TGTGCCAGCAGCCAATCGGGGGTGAACACTGAAGCTTTCTTT.

The V and J genes are TRBV12-3 or TRBV12-4 and TRBJ2-3, with 14 positions matching TRBD2. Unmatched junction bases numbered 8, after V lost 6 bases and J lost 0 bases. The CDR3 sequence is 18 residues long. DNA for the CDR3: TGTGCCAGCAGCCCTGGGACTAGCGGGGGTTCTAGCACAGATACGCAGTATTTT. Translation: CASSPGTSGGSSTDTQYF.

The chain combines TRBV4-3 with TRBJ2-4; D gene unclear. Per the germline V gene, CDR1 is LGHNA and CDR2 is YSLEER. V was shortened by 1 base and J by 2 bases, with 12 bases between the two germline ends. CDR3 length equals 16 residues. This chain's CDR3 is CASSQGIHATKNIQYF. The CDR3 DNA reads as TGCGCCAGCAGCCAAGGGATCCACGCAACCAAAAACATTCAGTACTTC.

V usage is TRBV4-2 and J usage is TRBJ2-1; D perhaps matches TRBD2 (5 bases). Per germline, CDR1 LGHNA and CDR2 YNFKEQ. The CDR3 has 17 amino acids. Trimming took 0 bases from V and 2 from J, leaving 14 bases between them. CDR3 sequence (DNA): TGTGCCAGCAGCCAAGATCAGGCGGACTCTCCCTACAATGAGCAGTTCTTC. Protein sequence: CASSQDQADSPYNEQFF.

The CDR3 DNA reads TGTGCCAGCAGTTCCCCGGGTCCCGAGACCCAGTACTTC. This codes for CASSSPGPETQYF. The chain has TRBV28 and TRBJ2-5, with D unclear. Germline CDR1 is MDHEN and CDR2 is SYDVKM. The ends were cut back, 4 bases at V and 5 bases at J, with 11 bases in the middle. The CDR3 has 13 residues.

There are a few counts of this clonotype. This chain connects TRBV3-1 to TRBJ1-5, with D maybe TRBD1 (6 bases). The V end was cut by 3 bases, the J end by 2 bases, with 14 bases between. In germline, CDR1 is LGHDT, CDR2 YNNKEL (reference sequence). The CDR3 is 16 residues long. This CDR3 reads CASSQGMGARNQPQHF. The CDR3, as DNA: TGTGCCAGCAGCCAGGGTATGGGGGCCCGCAATCAGCCCCAGCATTTT.

This chain connects TRBV4-2 to TRBJ2-3; a possible D gene is TRBD1 (7 bases). Trimming removed 4 bases from V and 2 bases from J, with 13 bases in between. CDR1 and CDR2 (germline): LGHNA, YNFKEQ. The CDR3 has 15 amino acids. The DNA of the CDR3 is TGTGCCAGCAGCCCGCGGGACAGCCACACAGATACGCAGTATTTT. Its protein product is CASSPRDSHTDTQYF.

This clonotype has just a few counts. The gene calls are TRBV7-3 and TRBJ2-7; 7 nucleotides agree with TRBD1. This CDR3 has 18 amino acids. Germline CDR1 and CDR2: SGHTA and FQGTGA. J gave up 2 bases and V 5 bases, and 18 bases lay outside the gene matches. CDR3 amino acids: CASSQGQWILLTTYEQYF. The CDR3 nucleotides read TGTGCCAGCAGCCAGGGACAGTGGATTCTCTTAACAACCTACGAGCAGTACTTC.

This clonotype has a handful of counts. The CDR3 loop reads CSARGEAGAFF. The DNA for the CDR3 is TGCAGTGCTAGGGGAGAGGCGGGAGCTTTCTTT. This chain joins TRBV20-1 and TRBJ1-1; D ambiguous. The CDR3 extends over 11 amino acids. Germline CDR1 and CDR2: DFQATT and SNEGSKA (reference sequence). V was trimmed by 3 bases and J by 10 bases, leaving 12 bases between them.

This clonotype was detected a few times. This rearrangement joins TRBV7-9 to TRBJ2-7; 7 nucleotides line up with TRBD1. The CDR3 spans 14 residues. J lost 2 bases, V lost 3 bases, and 4 bases had no gene match. The germline V gene encodes CDR1 SEHNR and CDR2 FQNEAQ (reference sequence). Here the CDR3 DNA reads TGTGCCAGCAGCTTCCCCGGGACAGCCTACGAGCAGTACTTC. Translated: CASSFPGTAYEQYF.

This clonotype was seen a few times. The V call is TRBV20-1, the J call TRBJ1-6; 9 bases align to TRBD1. The V gene end was trimmed by 1 base and the J gene end by 7 bases; junction bases not matched to a gene: 5. Germline V lookup: CDR1 DFQATT, CDR2 SNEGSKA (reference sequence). The CDR3 is 15 residues long. As DNA, the CDR3 is TGCAGTGCTAGAGGACAGGGGGTCCTCAATTCACCCCTCCACTTT. Protein product: CSARGQGVLNSPLHF.

The chain is built from TRBV7-3 and TRBJ2-3, with D possibly matching TRBD1 (5 bases). Looked up from germline, CDR1 is SGHTA and CDR2 is FQGTGA. Trimming left V 3 bases short and J 1 base short, with 11 bases between. The CDR3 extends over 15 amino acids. The CDR3 DNA is TGTGCCAGCAGCTTTTATGGGGCCCGCACAGATACGCAGTATTTT. It codes for CASSFYGARTDTQYF.

The rearrangement joins TRBV7-8 to TRBJ2-7; 7 bases map to TRBD1. CDR1 is SGHVS, CDR2 FQNEAQ, per germline. This CDR3 comprises 14 residues. After removal of 7 bases from V and 4 bases from J, the junction contained 10 bases not matched to a gene. In DNA form, the CDR3 reads TGTGCCAGCACCGAGGGGGCCACGGTATACGAGCAGTACTTC. Protein: CASTEGATVYEQYF. Full variable domain (outside the CDR3, taken from reference TRBV7-8 and TRBJ2-7): GAGVSQSPRYKVAKRGQDVALRCDPISGHVSLFWYQQALGQGPEFLTYFQNEAQLDKSGLPSDRFFAERPEGSVSTLKIQRTQQEDSAVYLCASTEGATVYEQYFGPGTRLTVT.

This clonotype was observed a handful of times. The chain combines TRBV12-5 with TRBJ1-6; 7 positions agree with TRBD1. Trimming removed 5 bases from V and 5 bases from J; junction bases left unmatched: 9. The CDR3 has 16 residues. The V gene's germline CDR1 is LGHNT and CDR2 FRNRAP. In DNA, the CDR3 is TGTGCTAGTGGTCCATGGGGGGACAGAGATAATTCACCCCTCCACTTT. Translated: CASGPWGDRDNSPLHF. Full variable domain (remainder filled in from reference TRBV12-5 and TRBJ1-6): DARVTQTPRHKVTEMGQEVTMRCQPILGHNTVFWYRQTMMQGLELLAYFRNRAPLDDSGMPKDRFSAEMPDATLATLKIQPSEPRDSAVYFCASGPWGDRDNSPLHFGNGTRLTVT.

This clonotype has more than one count but fewer than ten. This sequence joins TRBV3-1 and TRBJ2-7; unclear D gene. V shed 4 bases and J shed 3 bases, with 13 bases lying between them. The CDR3 has 14 residues. The germline gives CDR1 LGHDT, CDR2 YNNKEL (reference sequence). The CDR3: CASSRPEPVYEQYF. CDR3 coding DNA: TGTGCCAGCAGCCGACCGGAGCCGGTCTACGAGCAGTACTTC.